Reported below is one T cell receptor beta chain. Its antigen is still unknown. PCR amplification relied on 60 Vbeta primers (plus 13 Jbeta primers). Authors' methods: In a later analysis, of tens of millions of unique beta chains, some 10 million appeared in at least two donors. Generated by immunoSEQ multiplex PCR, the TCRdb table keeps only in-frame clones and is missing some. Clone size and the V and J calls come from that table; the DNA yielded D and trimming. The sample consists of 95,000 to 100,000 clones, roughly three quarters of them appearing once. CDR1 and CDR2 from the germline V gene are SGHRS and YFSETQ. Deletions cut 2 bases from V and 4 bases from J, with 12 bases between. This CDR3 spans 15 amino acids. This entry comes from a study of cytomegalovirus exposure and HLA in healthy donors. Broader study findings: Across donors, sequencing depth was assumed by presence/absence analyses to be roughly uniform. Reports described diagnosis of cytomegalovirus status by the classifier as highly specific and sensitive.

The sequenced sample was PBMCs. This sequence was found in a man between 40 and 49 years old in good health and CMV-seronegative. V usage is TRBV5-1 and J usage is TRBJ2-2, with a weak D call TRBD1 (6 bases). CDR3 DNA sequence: TGCGCCAGCAGCTTTAAACAGGGAGCCACCGGGGAGCTGTTTTTT. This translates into CASSFKQGATGELFF.